What follows are 10 T cell receptor beta chains derived from one specimen sequenced in a study of shared clonotypes between healthy human individuals. Using immunoSEQ multiplex PCR, the repertoire was profiled, and TCRdb retains in-frame clones only, with some absent. The profile shows 2 million to 2.5 million clones, approximately 94% of them singletons. Sequenced: naive CD4+ T cells from PBMCs. The subset denotes: CD45RA+ positively selected. Receptors originate from a man between 18 and 35 years old in good health. Some clones in this sample may be carry-over from other donors' samples.

As regards this clone: The same CDR3 also results from other DNA sequences found in this sample. This chain links TRBV7-6 with TRBJ1-1; D unclear. In germline, CDR1 is SGHVS, CDR2 FNYEAQ. The CDR3 has 13 residues. The V end was cut by 3 bases, the J end by 4 bases, with 9 bases between. As DNA, the CDR3 is TGTGCCAGCAGCTTGGGAGGCGGCACTGAAGCTTTCTTT. Protein: CASSLGGGTEAFF.

This clone came up once. The chain joins TRBV7-2 to TRBJ2-2; the match to TRBD2 covers 13 bases. V lost 4 bases to trimming and J lost 3 bases; unmatched junction nucleotides: 8. In germline, CDR1 is SGHTA, CDR2 FQGNSA. The CDR3 covers 18 residues. The CDR3 nucleotides are TGTGCCAGCAGCTCCTCCGGGACTAGCGGGAAGTACACCGGGGAGCTGTTTTTT. Amino acids: CASSSSGTSGKYTGELFF.

The V gene is TRBV30, the J gene TRBJ1-5; a weak D match, TRBD1 (6 bases). With 1 base removed from V and 0 bases from J, the gap between germline ends came to 10 bases. CDR3 length: 15 amino acids. Germline CDR1 reads GTSNPN; CDR2 reads SVGIG (reference sequence). The CDR3 sequence: CAWSGGRYSNQPQHF. The CDR3 nucleotides read TGTGCCTGGAGTGGGGGGCGGTATAGCAATCAGCCCCAGCATTTT.

The rearrangement links TRBV28 to TRBJ2-5, with D tentatively TRBD1 (5 bases). The CDR3 covers 14 residues. CDR1 MDHEN and CDR2 SYDVKM come from the germline V gene. The germline V and J ends were trimmed by 3 bases and 1 base, with 9 bases remaining between them. CDR3 nucleotide sequence: TGTGCCAGCAGTTTCCCAGGGATCCAAGAGACCCAGTACTTC. Translation: CASSFPGIQETQYF.

The chain carries TRBV6-5 and TRBJ2-3; no clear D gene. Germline CDR1 reads MNHEY; CDR2 reads SVGAGI. The CDR3 has 14 amino acids. Trimming took off 0 bases at V and 3 bases at J, with 7 bases between the two ends. Here the CDR3 reads CASSYSGQTDTQYF. Here the CDR3 DNA reads TGTGCCAGCAGTTACTCAGGCCAAACAGATACGCAGTATTTT.

The chain is built from TRBV13 and TRBJ1-2; 8 bases line up with TRBD1. Trimming cost V 4 bases and J 5 bases; bases outside gene matches: 9. The CDR3 totals 15 residues. Germline CDR1 and CDR2: PRHDT and FYEKMQ (reference sequence). The CDR3 region is CASSSLMTGEYGYTF. The CDR3 region has the DNA TGTGCCAGCAGCTCACTAATGACAGGGGAATATGGCTACACCTTC.

The chain couples TRBV28 to TRBJ2-3; possibly TRBD2 for D (6 bases). CDR3 size: 12 residues. The germline V and J ends were trimmed by 1 base and 15 bases, with 14 bases remaining between them. Germline CDR1 reads MDHEN; CDR2 reads SYDVKM. This chain's CDR3 is CASSLYGSFRYF. The CDR3 region has the DNA TGTGCCAGCAGTTTATACGGGAGTTTTAGATATTTT.

The chain couples TRBV19 to TRBJ2-4, with 10 bases aligning to TRBD1. The length of the CDR3 is 16 residues. Germline CDR1 LNHDA, CDR2 SQIVND (reference sequence). V gave up 1 base and J gave up 0 bases; unmatched junction bases: 0. CDR3 bases: TGTGCCAGTAGTATAGGGACAGGGGGAGCCAAAAACATTCAGTACTTC. Amino acids: CASSIGTGGAKNIQYF.

This clone was seen once. The chain combines TRBV7-2 with TRBJ2-7; 12 nucleotides align to TRBD2. This CDR3 has 17 amino acids. CDR1 and CDR2 from the germline V gene are SGHTA and FQGNSA. Trimming cost V 5 bases and J 2 bases; bases outside gene matches: 10. The CDR3 coding sequence is TGTGCCAGCAGCCACCGACTAGCGGGAGCGTTCCCCTACGAGCAGTACTTC. This sequence encodes CASSHRLAGAFPYEQYF.

The rearrangement uses TRBV30 and TRBJ1-4; TRBD1 is a possible D gene (5 bases). From germline, CDR1 is GTSNPN and CDR2 SVGIG (reference sequence). The ends were cut back, 5 bases at V and 8 bases at J, with 21 bases in the middle. This CDR3 spans 15 amino acids. The CDR3 region is CAWSRDVSLGEKLFF. The CDR3 DNA follows: TGTGCCTGGTCCCGGGACGTTAGTCTTGGGGAAAAACTGTTTTTT.